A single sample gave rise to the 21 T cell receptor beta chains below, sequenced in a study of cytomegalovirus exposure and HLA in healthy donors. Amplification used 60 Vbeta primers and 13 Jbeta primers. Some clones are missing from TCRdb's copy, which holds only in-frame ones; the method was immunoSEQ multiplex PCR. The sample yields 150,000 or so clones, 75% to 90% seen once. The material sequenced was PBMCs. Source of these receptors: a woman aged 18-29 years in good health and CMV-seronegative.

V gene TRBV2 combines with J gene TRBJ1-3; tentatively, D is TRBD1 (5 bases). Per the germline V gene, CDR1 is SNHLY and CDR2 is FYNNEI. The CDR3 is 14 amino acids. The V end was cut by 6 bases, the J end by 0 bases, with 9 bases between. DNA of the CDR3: TGTGCCAGCAGGGAACAGGTCTCTGGAAACACCATATATTTT. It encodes CASREQVSGNTIYF.

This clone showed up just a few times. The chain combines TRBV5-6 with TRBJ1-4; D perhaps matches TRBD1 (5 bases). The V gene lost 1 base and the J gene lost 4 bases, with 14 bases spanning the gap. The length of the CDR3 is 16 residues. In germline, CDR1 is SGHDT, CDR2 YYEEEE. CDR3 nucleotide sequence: TGTGCCAGCAGCTTGCTAGGGGAACAGAATAATGAAAAACTGTTTTTT. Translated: CASSLLGEQNNEKLFF.

Written as DNA, the CDR3 is TGTGCCAGCAGTTTAGGGACAGGGGGCGAAAAACTGTTTTTT. Its translation: CASSLGTGGEKLFF. This rearrangement joins TRBV27 to TRBJ1-4; 12 bases line up with TRBD1. The CDR3 loop spans 14 amino acids. The junction had 0 bases not matched to a gene; V was cut back by 2 bases and J by 8 bases. Germline values: CDR1 MNHEY, CDR2 SMNVEV (reference sequence).

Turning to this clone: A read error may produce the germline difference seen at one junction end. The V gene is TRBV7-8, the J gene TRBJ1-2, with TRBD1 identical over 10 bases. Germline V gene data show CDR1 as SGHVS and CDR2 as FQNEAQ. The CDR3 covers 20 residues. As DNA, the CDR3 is TGCGCCAGCAGCGCCGAGGGTTGGACGGACGGGACAGGGGTAAACTATGGCTACACCTTC. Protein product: CASSAEGWTDGTGVNYGYTF.

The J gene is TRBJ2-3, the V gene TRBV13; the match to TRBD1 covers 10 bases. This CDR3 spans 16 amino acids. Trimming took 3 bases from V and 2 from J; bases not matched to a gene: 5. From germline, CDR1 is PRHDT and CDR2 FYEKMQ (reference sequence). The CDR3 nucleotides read TGTGCCAGCAGCTTGAGGGACAGGGGTATCACAGATACGCAGTATTTT. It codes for CASSLRDRGITDTQYF.

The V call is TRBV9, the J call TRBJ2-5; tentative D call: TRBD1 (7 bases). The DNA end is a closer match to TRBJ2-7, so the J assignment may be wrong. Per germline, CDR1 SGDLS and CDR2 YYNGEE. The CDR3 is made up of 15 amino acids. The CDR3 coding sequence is TGTGCCAGCAGCGTAGGGGCAGGGGGGTCCTACGAGCAGTACTTC. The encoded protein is CASSVGAGGSYEQYF.

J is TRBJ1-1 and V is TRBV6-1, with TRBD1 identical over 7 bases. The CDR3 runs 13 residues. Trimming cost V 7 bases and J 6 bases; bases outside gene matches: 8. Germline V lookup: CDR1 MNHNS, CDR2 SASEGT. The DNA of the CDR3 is TGTGCCAGCACCTTCACAGGGGCTCCTGAAGCTTTCTTT. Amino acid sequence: CASTFTGAPEAFF.

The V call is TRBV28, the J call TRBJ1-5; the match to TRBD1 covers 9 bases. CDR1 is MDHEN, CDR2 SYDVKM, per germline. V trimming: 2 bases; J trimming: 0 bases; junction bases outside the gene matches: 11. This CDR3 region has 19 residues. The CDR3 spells CASSLGGQGALYSNQPQHF. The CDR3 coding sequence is TGTGCCAGCAGTTTAGGGGGACAGGGTGCTCTCTATAGCAATCAGCCCCAGCATTTT. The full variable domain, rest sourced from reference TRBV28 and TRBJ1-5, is DVKVTQSSRYLVKRTGEKVFLECVQDMDHENMFWYRQDPGLGLRLIYFSYDVKMKEKGDIPEGYSVSREKKERFSLILESASTNQTSMYLCASSLGGQGALYSNQPQHFGDGTRLSIL.

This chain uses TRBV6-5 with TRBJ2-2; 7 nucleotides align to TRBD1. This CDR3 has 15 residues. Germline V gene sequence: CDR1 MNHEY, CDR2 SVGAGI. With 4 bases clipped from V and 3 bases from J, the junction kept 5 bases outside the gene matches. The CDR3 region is CASSSDRVDTGELFF. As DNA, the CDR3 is TGTGCCAGCAGTTCCGACAGGGTTGACACCGGGGAGCTGTTTTTT.

In nucleotides, the CDR3 is TGTGCCAGTAGTACCAGGGTTAATAACTATGGCTACACCTTC. This translates into CASSTRVNNYGYTF. The chain uses TRBV19 and TRBJ1-2; possible D gene TRBD1, 5 bases. The germline V gene encodes CDR1 LNHDA and CDR2 SQIVND (reference sequence). Trimming left V 4 bases short and J 1 base short, with 10 bases between. The CDR3 is made up of 14 amino acids.

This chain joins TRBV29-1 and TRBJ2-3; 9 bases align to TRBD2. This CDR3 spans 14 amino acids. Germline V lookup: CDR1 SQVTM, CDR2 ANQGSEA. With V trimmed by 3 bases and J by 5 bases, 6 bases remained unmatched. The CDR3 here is CSVEAGGVGDTQYF. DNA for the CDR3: TGCAGCGTTGAGGCGGGAGGGGTGGGAGATACGCAGTATTTT.

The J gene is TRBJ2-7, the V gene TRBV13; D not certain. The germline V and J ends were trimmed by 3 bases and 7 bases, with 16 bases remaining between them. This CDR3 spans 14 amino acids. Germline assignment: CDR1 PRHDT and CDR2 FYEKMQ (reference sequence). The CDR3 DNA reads TGTGCCAGCAGCTTCTTAACAAGTCCAGGTGAGCAGTACTTC. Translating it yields CASSFLTSPGEQYF.

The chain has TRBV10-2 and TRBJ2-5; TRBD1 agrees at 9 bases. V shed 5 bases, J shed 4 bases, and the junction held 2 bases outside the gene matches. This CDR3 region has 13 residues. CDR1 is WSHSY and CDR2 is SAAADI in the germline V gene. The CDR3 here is CASSLQGAETQYF. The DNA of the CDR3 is TGCGCCAGCAGTCTACAGGGGGCAGAGACCCAGTACTTC.

The DNA of the CDR3 is TGTGCCAGCAGCCCCGCCGGACACCAGCAGAACACTGAAGCTTTCTTT. It codes for CASSPAGHQQNTEAFF. The chain has TRBV5-5 and TRBJ1-1; TRBD1 is a possible D gene (5 bases). Per germline, CDR1 SGHKS and CDR2 YYEKEE (reference sequence). V shed 4 bases and J shed 1 base, with 17 bases lying between them. The CDR3 totals 16 residues.

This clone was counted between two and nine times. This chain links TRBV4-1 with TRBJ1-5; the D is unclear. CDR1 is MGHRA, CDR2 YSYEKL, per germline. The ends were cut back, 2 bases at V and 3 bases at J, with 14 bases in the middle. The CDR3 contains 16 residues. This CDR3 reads CASSQFWRVYNQPQHF. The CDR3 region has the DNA TGCGCCAGCAGCCAATTCTGGAGGGTCTACAATCAGCCCCAGCATTTT.

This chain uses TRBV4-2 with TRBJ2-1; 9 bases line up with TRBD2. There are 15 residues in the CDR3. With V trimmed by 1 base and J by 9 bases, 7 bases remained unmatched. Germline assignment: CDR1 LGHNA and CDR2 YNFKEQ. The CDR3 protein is CASSQVERGEVEQFF. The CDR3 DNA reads TGTGCCAGCAGCCAAGTCGAGCGGGGGGAGGTTGAGCAGTTCTTC.

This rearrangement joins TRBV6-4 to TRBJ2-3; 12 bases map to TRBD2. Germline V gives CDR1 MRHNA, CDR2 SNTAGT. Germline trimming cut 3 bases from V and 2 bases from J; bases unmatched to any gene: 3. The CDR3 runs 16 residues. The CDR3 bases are TGTGCCAGCAGTGATCGGACTAGCGGGGTCACAGATACGCAGTATTTT. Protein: CASSDRTSGVTDTQYF.

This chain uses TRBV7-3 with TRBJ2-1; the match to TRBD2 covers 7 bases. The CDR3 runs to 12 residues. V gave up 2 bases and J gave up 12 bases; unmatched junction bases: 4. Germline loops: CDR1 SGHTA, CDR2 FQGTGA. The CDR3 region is CASSLQAGPQFF. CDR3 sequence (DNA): TGTGCCAGCAGCTTACAAGCGGGACCGCAGTTCTTC.

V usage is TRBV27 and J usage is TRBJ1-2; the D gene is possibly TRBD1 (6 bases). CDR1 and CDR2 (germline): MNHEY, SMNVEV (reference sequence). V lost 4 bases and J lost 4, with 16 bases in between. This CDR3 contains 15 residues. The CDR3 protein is CASSSLIRDTYGYTF. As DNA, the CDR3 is TGTGCCAGCAGTTCCCTTATCCGGGACACCTATGGCTACACCTTC.

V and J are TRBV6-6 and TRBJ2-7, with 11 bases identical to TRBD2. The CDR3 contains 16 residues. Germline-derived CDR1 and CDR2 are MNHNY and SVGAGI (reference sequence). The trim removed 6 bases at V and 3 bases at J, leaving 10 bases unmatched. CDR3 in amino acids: CASRGLAGGLFYEQYF. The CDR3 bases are TGTGCCAGCAGGGGATTAGCGGGAGGGCTTTTCTACGAGCAGTACTTC.

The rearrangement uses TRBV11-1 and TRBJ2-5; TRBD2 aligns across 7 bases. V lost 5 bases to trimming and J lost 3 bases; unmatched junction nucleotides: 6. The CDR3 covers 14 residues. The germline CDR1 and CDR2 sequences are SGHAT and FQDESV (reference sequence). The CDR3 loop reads CASSGRDVKETQYF. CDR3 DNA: TGTGCCAGCAGCGGGAGGGACGTGAAAGAGACCCAGTACTTC.